These 18 T cell receptor beta chains share one sample of origin, sequenced in a study of graft-versus-host responses after intestinal transplantation. Some clones are missing from TCRdb's copy, which holds only in-frame ones; the method was immunoSEQ multiplex PCR. The sample holds approximately 80,000 clones, approximately 88% seen once. No antigen is known for these receptors. This specimen was unstimulated CD4+ T cells sorted from spleen or lymph node cells, taken before intestinal transplant. These receptors originate from a human donor who received an intestinal transplant.

This chain uses TRBV6-1 with TRBJ2-7; TRBD1 agrees at 7 bases. With V trimmed by 2 bases and J by 12 bases, 7 bases remained unmatched. CDR1 MNHNS and CDR2 SASEGT come from the germline V gene. CDR3 length: 12 amino acids. CDR3 DNA: TGTGCCAGCAGTGAACTTCCGGGACAGTCGTACTTC. This codes for CASSELPGQSYF.

J is TRBJ2-3 and V is TRBV6-5; D is unclear. CDR1 and CDR2 from the germline V gene are MNHEY and SVGAGI. The CDR3 has 14 residues. V was clipped by 0 bases and J by 0 bases, with 4 bases between them. CDR3 sequence reads: CASSYSQSTDTQYF. DNA for the CDR3: TGTGCCAGCAGTTACTCCCAGAGCACAGATACGCAGTATTTT.

J is TRBJ1-5 and V is TRBV12-1; no DNA check was done on the table's D call, TRBD1. TRBV12-1 is flagged as a pseudogene. The CDR3 is 19 residues long. The CDR3 DNA follows: TGTGCCAGCAGCTCCCCCCGCTTTGGGACAACGTATAGCAATCAGCCCCAGCATTTT. Protein product: CASSSPRFGTTYSNQPQHF.

The DNA for the CDR3 is TGTGCCAGCCAAGTAGAGAGGGCTAATGAAAAACTGTTTTTT. Amino acids: CASQVERANEKLFF. The chain employs TRBV2 and TRBJ1-4; D is undetermined. Germline CDR1 and CDR2: SNHLY and FYNNEI. This CDR3 spans 14 amino acids. The V and J ends lost 8 bases and 3 bases respectively, with 13 bases between them.

The chain couples TRBV5-1 to TRBJ2-5, with TRBD2 identical over 15 bases. Germline-derived CDR1 and CDR2 are SGHRS and YFSETQ. CDR3 length: 18 residues. V lost 4 bases to trimming and J lost 2 bases; unmatched junction nucleotides: 9. The CDR3: CASSPGTSGGTLQETQYF. In nucleotides, the CDR3 is TGCGCCAGCAGCCCTGGGACTAGCGGGGGGACCCTACAAGAGACCCAGTACTTC.

The chain carries TRBV15 and TRBJ2-5; D possibly corresponds to TRBD2 (5 bases). Per germline, CDR1 LNHNV and CDR2 YYDKDF (reference sequence). This CDR3 spans 13 amino acids. V lost 8 bases to trimming and J lost 5 bases, with 15 bases between them. The CDR3 nucleotides read TGTGCCACCGTGGCGGGTAATGGGGAGACCCAGTACTTC. Protein sequence: CATVAGNGETQYF.

The rearrangement uses TRBV9 and TRBJ2-7, with no clear D. The V end lost 0 bases, the J end lost 3 bases, and 10 bases lay between the germline ends. The germline V gene has CDR1 SGDLS and CDR2 YYNGEE. The CDR3 sequence is 14 residues long. CDR3 nucleotide sequence: TGTGCCAGCAGCGTAGGGGTCACGGGCTACGAGCAGTACTTC. As protein: CASSVGVTGYEQYF.

The rearrangement links TRBV10-2 to TRBJ2-2, with D unclear. The V end was cut by 2 bases, the J end by 0 bases, with 4 bases between. Germline V gives CDR1 WSHSY, CDR2 SAAADI. The CDR3 contains 14 residues. Here the CDR3 DNA reads TGCGCCAGCAGTGAGGTCGCGAACACCGGGGAGCTGTTTTTT. Its translation: CASSEVANTGELFF.

The gene calls are TRBV2 and TRBJ2-7; 10 nucleotides align to TRBD2. The CDR3 is 14 amino acids. V trimming: 8 bases; J trimming: 7 bases; junction bases outside the gene matches: 11. Germline CDR1 is SNHLY and CDR2 is FYNNEI. The CDR3: CASRFTSGAGEQYF. In DNA form, the CDR3 reads TGTGCCAGCCGATTTACTAGCGGGGCTGGGGAGCAGTACTTC.

This clone has more than one count but fewer than ten. The V call is TRBV10-2, the J call TRBJ1-2; maybe TRBD1 (5 bases). The V end was cut by 6 bases, the J end by 4 bases, with 18 bases between. The CDR3 spans 15 residues. CDR1 is WSHSY, CDR2 SAAADI, per germline. The DNA for the CDR3 is TGCGCCAGCAGCCTAGACAGCCAAGGAGTCTATGGCTACACCTTC. Protein product: CASSLDSQGVYGYTF.

The chain employs TRBV28 and TRBJ1-5; a possible D gene is TRBD1 (5 bases). Germline V CDR1 and CDR2: MDHEN, SYDVKM. The germline V and J ends were trimmed by 11 bases and 2 bases, with 13 bases remaining between them. The CDR3 sequence is 13 residues long. The CDR3 DNA reads as TGTGCCTCCCGGGGGGGACGCAATCAGCCCCAGCATTTT. Translating it yields CASRGGRNQPQHF.

The chain recombines TRBV5-6 with TRBJ1-2; D call uncertain. Germline-derived CDR1 and CDR2 are SGHDT and YYEEEE. The V gene lost 0 bases and the J gene lost 3 bases, with 3 bases spanning the gap. The CDR3 is made up of 12 amino acids. The CDR3 loop is CASSLADYGYTF. The DNA of the CDR3 is TGTGCCAGCAGCTTGGCCGACTATGGCTACACCTTC.

The V call is TRBV18, the J call TRBJ1-6; 7 nucleotides line up with TRBD1. Germline V gene sequence: CDR1 KGHSH, CDR2 LQKENI. The V and J ends lost 6 bases and 8 bases, in that order; junction bases with no gene match: 7. The CDR3 runs to 14 residues. DNA of the CDR3: TGTGCCAGCTCGTCACAGGGGCTGGATTCACCCCTCCACTTT. This gives the protein CASSSQGLDSPLHF.

This rearrangement joins TRBV5-1 to TRBJ1-5; 7 nucleotides line up with TRBD1. V dropped 2 bases and J dropped 6; count of bases not matched to a gene: 5. This CDR3 is 14 amino acids long. Germline-derived CDR1 and CDR2 are SGHRS and YFSETQ. As DNA, the CDR3 is TGCGCCAGCAGCTTCGGGGCAGGGGGTCAGCCCCAGCATTTT. Protein product: CASSFGAGGQPQHF. The whole variable domain, filled in from reference TRBV5-1 and TRBJ1-5, reads KAGVTQTPRYLIKTRGQQVTLSCSPISGHRSVSWYQQTPGQGLQFLFEYFSETQRNKGNFPGRFSGRQFSNSRSEMNVSTLELGDSALYLCASSFGAGGQPQHFGDGTRLSIL.

This clone is a singleton in its sample. V and J are TRBV9 and TRBJ2-3; 9 nucleotides align to TRBD2. From germline, CDR1 is SGDLS and CDR2 YYNGEE. The CDR3 length is 14 residues. After removal of 5 bases from V and 3 bases from J, the junction contained 4 bases not matched to a gene. CDR3 region: CASSRSGGTDTQYF. As DNA, the CDR3 is TGTGCCAGCAGTAGAAGCGGGGGGACAGATACGCAGTATTTT.

V is TRBV19 and J is TRBJ2-7, with 14 bases lining up with TRBD2. V was pared by 5 bases and J by 2 bases, with 11 bases of the junction left unmatched. This CDR3 is 18 amino acids long. CDR1 LNHDA and CDR2 SQIVND come from the germline V gene (reference sequence). The DNA of the CDR3 is TGTGCCAGTAGTCTCACCCCGGGACTAGCGGGAGTACCCTACGAGCAGTACTTC. Translating it yields CASSLTPGLAGVPYEQYF. The entire variable domain, with the rest obtained from reference TRBV19 and TRBJ2-7, is as follows: DGGITQSPKYLFRKEGQNVTLSCEQNLNHDAMYWYRQDPGQGLRLIYYSQIVNDFQKGDIAEGYSVSREKKESFPLTVTSAQKNPTAFYLCASSLTPGLAGVPYEQYFGPGTRLTVT.

This clone appeared once. The chain is built from TRBV4-1 and TRBJ1-3; D unclear. CDR1 MGHRA and CDR2 YSYEKL come from the germline V gene. V lost 1 base and J 2 bases, leaving 15 bases between the germline ends. The CDR3 extends over 17 amino acids. The CDR3 DNA sequence: TGCGCCAGCAGCCAAGGGCACACATCCTTGGCTGGAAACACCATATATTTT. This translates into CASSQGHTSLAGNTIYF.

The V call is TRBV7-8, the J call TRBJ2-5; 12 nucleotides agree with TRBD2. Losses at the gene ends were 5 bases for V and 2 bases for J; bases not matched to a gene: 0. The CDR3 extends over 14 amino acids. Germline V CDR1 and CDR2: SGHVS, FQNEAQ. CDR3 protein: CASSGTSGQETQYF. The CDR3 nucleotides are TGTGCCAGCAGCGGGACTAGCGGGCAAGAGACCCAGTACTTC.